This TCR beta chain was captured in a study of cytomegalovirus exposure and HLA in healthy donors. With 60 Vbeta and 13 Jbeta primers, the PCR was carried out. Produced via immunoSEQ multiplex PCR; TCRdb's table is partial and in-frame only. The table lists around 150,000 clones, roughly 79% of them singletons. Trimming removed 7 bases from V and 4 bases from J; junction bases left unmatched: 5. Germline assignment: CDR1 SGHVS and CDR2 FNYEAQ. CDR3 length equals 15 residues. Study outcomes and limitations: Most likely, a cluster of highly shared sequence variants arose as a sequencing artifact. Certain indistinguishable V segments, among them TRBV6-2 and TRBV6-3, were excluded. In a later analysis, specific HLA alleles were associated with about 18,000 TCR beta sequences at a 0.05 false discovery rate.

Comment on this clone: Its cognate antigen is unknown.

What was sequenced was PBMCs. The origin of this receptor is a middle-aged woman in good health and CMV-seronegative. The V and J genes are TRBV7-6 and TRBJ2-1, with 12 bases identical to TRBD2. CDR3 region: CASTLLAGGYNEQFF. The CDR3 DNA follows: TGTGCCAGCACCCTACTAGCGGGAGGTTACAATGAGCAGTTCTTC.